The T cell receptor beta chain described here comes from a study of blood T cell repertoires in COVID-19. The data were produced by immunoSEQ multiplex PCR, yet TCRdb's version contains in-frame clones alone and is incomplete. Among some 250,000 clones, around 90% were seen once, and the ten largest hold 5.5% to 9%. The CDR3 has 15 residues. Germline CDR1 is SQVTM and CDR2 is ANQGSEA. Trimming took 6 bases from V and 0 from J, leaving 12 bases between them. This chain uses TRBV29-1 with TRBJ2-6; tentative D call: TRBD2 (6 bases). The specimen sequenced was peripheral blood. This clonotype was obtained from a woman aged 70 to 79 with active or convalescent COVID-19. The CDR3 bases are TGCAGCGTCCGGGACGGGAGCTCTGGGGCCAACGTCCTGACTTTC. It translates to CSVRDGSSGANVLTF. The full variable domain, completed using reference TRBV29-1 and TRBJ2-6, is SAVISQKPSRDICQRGTSLTIQCQVDSQVTMMFWYRQQPGQSLTLIATANQGSEATYESGFVIDKFPISRPNLTFSTLTVSNMSPEDSSIYLCSVRDGSSGANVLTFGAGSRLTVL.